This T cell receptor (beta chain) came from a study of blood T cell repertoires in COVID-19 (dated by TCRdb to 2020 to 2022). Study-wide context: Samples from collaborators originated in the United States, Italy and Spain and spanned both the acute and convalescent phases of COVID-19. The prospective study material was composed of cDNA or gDNA derived from T cells, B-cell-depleted T cells, or PBMCs. Subjects who had been exposed to COVID-19, were actively infected with it, or had recovered from it provided the deeply sampled blood TCRbeta repertoires that made up the dataset. The repertoires were released in a freely available public database meant as a resource for research on the immune response to SARS-CoV-2. Samples were obtained from the ongoing ImmuneRACE study (first 160 participants) and from some 1,200 subjects provided by 6 global collaborators. Nearly every sample came with metadata listing a de-identified subject ID, COVID-19 status, age in years and sex. Where HLA class I and class II types were available, the types were taken from metadata supplied by the sample provider, not from assay-based typing. The study at large found these results: Clinical and demographic metadata were provided uncurated, with the amount varying by source and participant.

The immunoSEQ Assay, a bias-controlled multiplex PCR, was used to amplify TCRbeta CDR3 regions from genomic DNA. The authors processed their data as follows. Within the assay, amplification of reference gene primers was used to estimate how many nucleated cells each sample contained. To quantify the absolute abundance of each unique TCRbeta CDR3 rearrangement, sequence reads were collapsed and filtered. For each sample, productive Simpson clonality was calculated by taking the square root of Simpson's diversity index across productive rearrangements. TCRdb took this table from immuneACCESS and kept in-frame rearrangements with V and J called. Such tables lack part of the clones; where checked against another copy, unresolved V genes explain under half of the gap, and the rest is unexplained. From that table come the V and J calls and clone size; the DNA was used to work out D and trimming. The sample table lists around 180,000 clones, about 74% of them with a count of one. The ten largest clonotypes hold around 3% of the sample.

The CDR1 and CDR2 encoded by the germline V gene are MDHEN and SYDVKM. From the cysteine through the phenylalanine, the CDR3 covers 13 amino acids. CDR3 DNA only is kept here, 39 bases in frame from base 1. Deletion took 6 bases off V and 3 bases off J, with a span of 8 bases between the germline ends. About this clone: Its antigen is not yet known. No base quality values were provided; no much bigger clone lies one nucleotide off.

Whole blood was collected in K2EDTA tubes by collaborating institutions according to the institutions' own protocols. Collaborator samples were shipped for TCRbeta analysis as frozen whole blood, isolated PBMCs, or DNA extracted from either sample type. Sequencing was carried out using peripheral blood. The sequence came from an elderly woman with acute or convalescent COVID-19. The rearrangement combines TRBV28 with TRBJ2-2; the D region possibly corresponds to TRBD1 (6 bases align). This receptor carries the CDR3 CASSTGYTGELFF. The DNA sequence reads TGTGCCAGCAGCACAGGGTACACCGGGGAGCTGTTTTTT.